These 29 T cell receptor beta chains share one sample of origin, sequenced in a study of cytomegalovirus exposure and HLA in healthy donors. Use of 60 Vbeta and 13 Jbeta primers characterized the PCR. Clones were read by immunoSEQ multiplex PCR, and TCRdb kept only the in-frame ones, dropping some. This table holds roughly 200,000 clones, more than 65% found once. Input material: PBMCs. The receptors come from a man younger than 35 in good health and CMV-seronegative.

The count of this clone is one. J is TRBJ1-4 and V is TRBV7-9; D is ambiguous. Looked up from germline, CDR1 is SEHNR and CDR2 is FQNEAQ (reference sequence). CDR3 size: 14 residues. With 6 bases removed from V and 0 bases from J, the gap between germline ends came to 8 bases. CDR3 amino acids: CASRADATNEKLFF. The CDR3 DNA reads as TGTGCCAGCAGGGCAGATGCAACTAATGAAAAACTGTTTTTT. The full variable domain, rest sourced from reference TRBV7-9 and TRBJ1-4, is DTGVSQNPRHKITKRGQNVTFRCDPISEHNRLYWYRQTLGQGPEFLTYFQNEAQLEKSRLLSDRFSAERPKGSFSTLEIQRTEQGDSAMYLCASRADATNEKLFFGSGTQLSVL.

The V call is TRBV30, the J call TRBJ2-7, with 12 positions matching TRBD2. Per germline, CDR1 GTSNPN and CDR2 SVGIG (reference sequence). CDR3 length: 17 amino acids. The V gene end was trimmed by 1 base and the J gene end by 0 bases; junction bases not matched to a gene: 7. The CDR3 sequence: CAWSGKGLAGLSYEQYF. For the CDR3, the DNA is TGTGCCTGGAGTGGAAAGGGACTAGCGGGCCTCTCCTACGAGCAGTACTTC.

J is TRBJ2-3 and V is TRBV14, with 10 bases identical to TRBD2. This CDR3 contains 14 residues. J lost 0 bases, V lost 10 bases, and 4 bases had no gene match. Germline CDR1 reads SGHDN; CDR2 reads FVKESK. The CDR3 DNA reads TGTGCCACCTCTAGCGGGAGAAGCACAGATACGCAGTATTTT. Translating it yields CATSSGRSTDTQYF.

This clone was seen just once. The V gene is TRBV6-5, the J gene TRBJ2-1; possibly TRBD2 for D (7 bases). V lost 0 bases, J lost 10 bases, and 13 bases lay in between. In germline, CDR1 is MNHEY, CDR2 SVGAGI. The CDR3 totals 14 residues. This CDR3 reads CASSYSGGGGEQFF. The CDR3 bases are TGTGCCAGCAGTTACTCAGGAGGGGGGGGAGAGCAGTTCTTC.

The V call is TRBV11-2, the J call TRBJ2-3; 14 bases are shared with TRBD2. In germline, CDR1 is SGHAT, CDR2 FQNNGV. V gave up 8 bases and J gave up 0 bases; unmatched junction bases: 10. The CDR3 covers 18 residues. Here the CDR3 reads CASSSGTSGSRSTDTQYF. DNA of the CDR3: TGTGCCAGCTCATCCGGGACTAGCGGGAGTAGGAGCACAGATACGCAGTATTTT.

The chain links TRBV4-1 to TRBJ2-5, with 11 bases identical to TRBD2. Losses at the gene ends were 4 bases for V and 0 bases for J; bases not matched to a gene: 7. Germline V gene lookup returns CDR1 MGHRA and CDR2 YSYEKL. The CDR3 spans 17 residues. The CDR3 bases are TGCGCCAGCAGCCCGCTTTGGACTAGCGGGTACCAAGAGACCCAGTACTTC. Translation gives CASSPLWTSGYQETQYF.

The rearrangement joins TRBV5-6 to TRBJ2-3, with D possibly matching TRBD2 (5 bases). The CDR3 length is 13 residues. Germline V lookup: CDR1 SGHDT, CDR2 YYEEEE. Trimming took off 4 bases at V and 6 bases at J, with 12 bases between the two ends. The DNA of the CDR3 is TGTGCCAGCAGCCGCTGGACGGGGGATACGCAGTATTTT. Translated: CASSRWTGDTQYF.

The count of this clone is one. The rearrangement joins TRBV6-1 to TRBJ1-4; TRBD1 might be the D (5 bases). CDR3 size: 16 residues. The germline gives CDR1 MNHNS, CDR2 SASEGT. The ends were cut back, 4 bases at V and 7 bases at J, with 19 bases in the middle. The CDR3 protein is CASSAGGAQLREKLFF. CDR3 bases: TGTGCCAGCAGTGCAGGAGGGGCCCAGTTGCGTGAAAAACTGTTTTTT.

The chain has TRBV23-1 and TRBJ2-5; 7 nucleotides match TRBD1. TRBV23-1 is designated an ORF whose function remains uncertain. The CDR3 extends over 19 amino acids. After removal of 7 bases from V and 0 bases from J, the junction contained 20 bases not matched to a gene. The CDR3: CASTGRQGLGSLYQETQYF. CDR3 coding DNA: TGCGCCAGCACCGGAAGACAGGGTTTGGGTAGCCTGTACCAAGAGACCCAGTACTTC.

The CDR3 sequence is CASSSTSGFYEQYF. As DNA, the CDR3 is TGCGCCAGCAGCTCGACTTCAGGGTTCTACGAGCAGTACTTC. J is TRBJ2-5 and V is TRBV5-1; weak D call: TRBD1 (5 bases). TRBJ2-7 explains the end of the DNA better; the J call may be wrong. From germline, CDR1 is SGHRS and CDR2 YFSETQ. This CDR3 is 14 amino acids long.

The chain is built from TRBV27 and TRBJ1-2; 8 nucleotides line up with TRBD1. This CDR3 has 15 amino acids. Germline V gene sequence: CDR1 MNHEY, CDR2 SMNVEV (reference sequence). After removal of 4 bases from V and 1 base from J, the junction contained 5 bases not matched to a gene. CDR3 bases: TGTGCCAGCAGTTCCCAGGGGGCGGGTAACTATGGCTACACCTTC. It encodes CASSSQGAGNYGYTF.

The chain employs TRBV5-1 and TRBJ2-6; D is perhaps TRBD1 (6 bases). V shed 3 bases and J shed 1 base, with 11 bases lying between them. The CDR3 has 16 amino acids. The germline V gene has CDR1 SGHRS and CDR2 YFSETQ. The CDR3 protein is CASSSGQTSGANVLTF. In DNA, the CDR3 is TGCGCCAGCAGCTCCGGACAGACTTCTGGGGCCAACGTCCTGACTTTC.

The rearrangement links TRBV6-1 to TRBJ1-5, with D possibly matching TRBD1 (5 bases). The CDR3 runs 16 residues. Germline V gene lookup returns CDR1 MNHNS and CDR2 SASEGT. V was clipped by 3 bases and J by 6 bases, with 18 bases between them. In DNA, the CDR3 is TGTGCCAGCAGTGATAATCAGGGTTTGGGAGGTCAGCCCCAGCATTTT. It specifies CASSDNQGLGGQPQHF.

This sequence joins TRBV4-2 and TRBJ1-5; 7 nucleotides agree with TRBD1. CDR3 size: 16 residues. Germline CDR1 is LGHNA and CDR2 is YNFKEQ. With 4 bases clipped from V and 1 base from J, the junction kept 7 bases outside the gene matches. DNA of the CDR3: TGTGCCAGCAGCCGTGACTTGGGACAGAGCAATCAGCCCCAGCATTTT. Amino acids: CASSRDLGQSNQPQHF.

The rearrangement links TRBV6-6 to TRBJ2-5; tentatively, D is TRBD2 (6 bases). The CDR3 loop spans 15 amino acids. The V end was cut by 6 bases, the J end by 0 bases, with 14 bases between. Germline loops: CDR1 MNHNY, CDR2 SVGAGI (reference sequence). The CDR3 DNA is TGTGCCAGCAGCCTGGGAGGCTCGTACCAAGAGACCCAGTACTTC. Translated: CASSLGGSYQETQYF.

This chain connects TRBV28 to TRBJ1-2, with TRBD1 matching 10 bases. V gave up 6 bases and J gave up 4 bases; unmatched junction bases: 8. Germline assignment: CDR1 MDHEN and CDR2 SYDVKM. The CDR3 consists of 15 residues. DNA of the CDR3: TGTGCCAGCAGCCCGAGACAGGGGGCGATCTATGGCTACACCTTC. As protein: CASSPRQGAIYGYTF.

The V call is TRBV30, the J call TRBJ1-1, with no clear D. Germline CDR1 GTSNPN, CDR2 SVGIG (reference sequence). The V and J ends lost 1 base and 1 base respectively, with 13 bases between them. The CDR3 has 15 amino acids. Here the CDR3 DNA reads TGTGCCTGGAGTGGGGCAGCCAATGCGAACACTGAAGCTTTCTTT. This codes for CAWSGAANANTEAFF.

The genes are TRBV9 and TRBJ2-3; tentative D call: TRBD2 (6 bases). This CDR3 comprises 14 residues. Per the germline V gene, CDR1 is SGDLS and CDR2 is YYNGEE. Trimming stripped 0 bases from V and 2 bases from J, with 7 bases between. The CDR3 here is CASSVGRVTDTQYF. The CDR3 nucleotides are TGTGCCAGCAGCGTAGGGAGGGTCACAGATACGCAGTATTTT.

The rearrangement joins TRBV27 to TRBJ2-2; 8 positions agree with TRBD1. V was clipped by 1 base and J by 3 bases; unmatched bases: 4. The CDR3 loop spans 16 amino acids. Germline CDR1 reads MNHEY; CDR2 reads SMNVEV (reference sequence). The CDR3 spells CASSLWTGLDTGELFF. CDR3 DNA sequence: TGTGCCAGCAGTTTATGGACAGGGCTCGACACCGGGGAGCTGTTTTTT.

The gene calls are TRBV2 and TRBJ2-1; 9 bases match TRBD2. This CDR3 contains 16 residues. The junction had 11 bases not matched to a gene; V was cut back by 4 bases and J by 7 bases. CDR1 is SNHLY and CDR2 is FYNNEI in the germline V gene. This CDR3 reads CASSVSPTSGDNEQFF. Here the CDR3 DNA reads TGTGCCAGCAGTGTATCCCCGACTAGCGGTGATAATGAGCAGTTCTTC.

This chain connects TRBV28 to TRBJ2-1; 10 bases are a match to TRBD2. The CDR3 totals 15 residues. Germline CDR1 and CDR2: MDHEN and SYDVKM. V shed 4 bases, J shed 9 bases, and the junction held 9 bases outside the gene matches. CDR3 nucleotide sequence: TGTGCCAGCAGTTCAAGCGGGAGGGCCGCAGGTGAGCAGTTCTTC. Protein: CASSSSGRAAGEQFF. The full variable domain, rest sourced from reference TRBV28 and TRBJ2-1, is DVKVTQSSRYLVKRTGEKVFLECVQDMDHENMFWYRQDPGLGLRLIYFSYDVKMKEKGDIPEGYSVSREKKERFSLILESASTNQTSMYLCASSSSGRAAGEQFFGPGTRLTVL.

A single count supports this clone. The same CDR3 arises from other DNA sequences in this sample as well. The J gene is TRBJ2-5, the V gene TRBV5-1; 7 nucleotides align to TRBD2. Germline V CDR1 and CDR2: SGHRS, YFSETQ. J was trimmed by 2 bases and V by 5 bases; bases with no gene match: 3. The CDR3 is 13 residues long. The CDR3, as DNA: TGCGCCAGCAGTTGGGAGGGACAAGAGACCCAGTACTTC. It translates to CASSWEGQETQYF.

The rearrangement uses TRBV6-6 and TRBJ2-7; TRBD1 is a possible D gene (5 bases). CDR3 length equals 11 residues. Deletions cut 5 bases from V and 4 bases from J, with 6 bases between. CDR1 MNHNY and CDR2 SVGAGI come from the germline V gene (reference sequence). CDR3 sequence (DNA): TGTGCCAGCAGTAAGGGGTACGAGCAGTACTTC. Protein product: CASSKGYEQYF.

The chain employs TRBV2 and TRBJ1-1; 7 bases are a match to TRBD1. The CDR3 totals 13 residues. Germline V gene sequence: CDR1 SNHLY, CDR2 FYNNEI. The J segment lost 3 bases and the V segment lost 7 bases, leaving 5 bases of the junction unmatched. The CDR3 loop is CASIFTGDTEAFF. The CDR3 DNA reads TGTGCCAGCATTTTTACAGGGGACACTGAAGCTTTCTTT.

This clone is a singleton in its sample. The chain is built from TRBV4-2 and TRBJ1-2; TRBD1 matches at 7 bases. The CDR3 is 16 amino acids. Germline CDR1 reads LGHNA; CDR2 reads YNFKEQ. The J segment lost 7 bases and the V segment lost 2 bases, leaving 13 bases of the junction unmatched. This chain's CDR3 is CASSQIGGGGVGGYTF. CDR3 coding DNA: TGTGCCAGCAGCCAAATTGGTGGAGGGGGCGTGGGTGGCTACACCTTC.

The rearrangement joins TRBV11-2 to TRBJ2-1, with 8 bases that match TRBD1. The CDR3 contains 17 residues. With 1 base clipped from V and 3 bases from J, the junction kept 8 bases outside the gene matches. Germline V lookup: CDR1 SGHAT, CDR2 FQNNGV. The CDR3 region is CASSLGAGGTGYNEQFF. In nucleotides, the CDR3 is TGTGCCAGCAGCTTAGGGGCCGGAGGGACAGGCTACAATGAGCAGTTCTTC.

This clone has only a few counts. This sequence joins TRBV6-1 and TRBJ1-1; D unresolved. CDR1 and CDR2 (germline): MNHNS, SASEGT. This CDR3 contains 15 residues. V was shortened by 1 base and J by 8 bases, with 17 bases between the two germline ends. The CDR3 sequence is CASSEVVKAGGEAFF. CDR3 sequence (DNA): TGTGCCAGCAGTGAAGTTGTTAAGGCAGGCGGGGAAGCTTTCTTT.

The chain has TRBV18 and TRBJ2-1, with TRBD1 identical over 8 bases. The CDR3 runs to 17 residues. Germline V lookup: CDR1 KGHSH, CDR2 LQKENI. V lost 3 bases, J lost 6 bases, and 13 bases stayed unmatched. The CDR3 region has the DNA TGTGCCAGCTCACCTCCTCGGGACAGGTTCTCCGGCAATGAGCAGTTCTTC. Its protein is CASSPPRDRFSGNEQFF.

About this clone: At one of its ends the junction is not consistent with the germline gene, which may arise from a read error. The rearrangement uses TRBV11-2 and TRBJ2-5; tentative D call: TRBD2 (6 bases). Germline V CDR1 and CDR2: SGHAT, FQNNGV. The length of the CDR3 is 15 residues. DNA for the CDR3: TGTGCCAGCGGCTTAGATGGAGGTGGGAGGGAGACCCAGTACTTC. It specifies CASGLDGGGRETQYF.